This T cell receptor (beta chain) was identified during a study of beta chain features in type 1 diabetes. The study reverse transcribed the entire isolated RNA, so it sequenced expressed TCRB transcripts. Clones were read by immunoSEQ multiplex PCR, and TCRdb kept only the in-frame ones, dropping some. The data hold roughly 290,000 clones, with around 7.3% observed a single time. In this sample, this clone turned up a few times. Antigen specificity is unknown. Losses at the gene ends were 6 bases for V and 1 base for J; bases not matched to a gene: 7. Germline V CDR1 and CDR2: MDHEN, SYDVKM. This CDR3 has 17 amino acids. The collection from each donor was one heparinised blood draw averaging approximately 110 mL. Overall study results and limits: Sequencing from cDNA could over-represent high-TCR-expressing cells. TCRB repertoires of naive, central memory and Treg cells appeared more similar among patients than among healthy donors. Among type 1 diabetes patients, VDJ junctions had fewer insertions and more deletions.

The TCR comes from a woman under 30 in good health. This chain connects TRBV28 to TRBJ2-6; 9 bases are a match to TRBD1. Input material: central memory CD4+ T cells from blood. The CDR3 nucleotides read TGTGCCAGCAGCCGGACAGGGGCCGTATCTGGGGCCAACGTCCTGACTTTC. Amino acids: CASSRTGAVSGANVLTF.